These T cell receptor beta chains were read from a single sample in a study of shared clonotypes between healthy human individuals. Method: immunoSEQ multiplex PCR; TCRdb's copy keeps in-frame clones and lacks some. Seen here are nearly 1 million clones, 76% observed once, and the top ten hold around 1.5%. Sequencing input: memory CD4+ T cells sorted from blood. The receptors shown here come from a man younger than 30 in good health. CDR3s include the opening cysteine and the closing phenylalanine or tryptophan.

j_gene: TRBJ2-2
len: 16
v_gene: TRBV5-4
CDR3aa: CASSGRDRGGTGELFF

j_gene: TRBJ2-5
len: 19
v_gene: TRBV2
CDR3aa: CASSQVGVVAGGGQETQYF

j_gene: TRBJ1-4
len: 15
v_gene: TRBV18
CDR3aa: CASSLRRATNEKLFF

j_gene: TRBJ2-7
len: 15
v_gene: TRBV10-2
CDR3aa: CASLPLGQISYEQYF

j_gene: TRBJ2-1
len: 16
v_gene: TRBV5-1
CDR3aa: CASSLGGAGTLNEQFF

j_gene: TRBJ2-1
len: 15
v_gene: TRBV6-1
CDR3aa: CATLPPGLGGNEQFF

j_gene: TRBJ1-2
len: 17
v_gene: TRBV28
CDR3aa: CASSNLPDLTGLRGYTF

j_gene: TRBJ1-5
len: 15
v_gene: TRBV30
CDR3aa: CAWSVPGPPNQPQHF

j_gene: TRBJ2-3
len: 14
v_gene: TRBV4-1
CDR3aa: CASSRNTIQDTQYF

j_gene: TRBJ1-5
len: 13
v_gene: TRBV7-8
CDR3aa: CASSFSGVEPQHF

j_gene: TRBJ1-6
len: 15
v_gene: TRBV5-1
CDR3aa: CASRATSSYNSPLHF

j_gene: TRBJ1-2
len: 16
v_gene: TRBV27
CDR3aa: CASSLSTGLSNYGYTF

j_gene: TRBJ2-1
len: 11
v_gene: TRBV18
CDR3aa: CASSPRDEQFF

j_gene: TRBJ1-4
len: 15
v_gene: TRBV28
CDR3aa: CASSLLGQGDEKLFF

j_gene: TRBJ1-3
len: 16
v_gene: TRBV28
CDR3aa: CASSLLGQGIGNTIYF

j_gene: TRBJ2-7
len: 15
v_gene: TRBV5-1
CDR3aa: CASSLGGLISYEQYF

j_gene: TRBJ2-1
len: 17
v_gene: TRBV18
CDR3aa: CASSTAEGQSPYNEQFF

j_gene: TRBJ2-2
len: 14
v_gene: TRBV5-1
CDR3aa: CASRDRLGTGELFF